A single sample gave rise to the 23 T cell receptor beta chains below, sequenced in a study of cytomegalovirus exposure and HLA in healthy donors. The PCR employed 60 Vbeta primers together with 13 Jbeta primers. Sequencing used immunoSEQ multiplex PCR; TCRdb keeps in-frame clones, though not all of them. The sample lists under 200,000 clones; around 77% were seen once. Specimen: PBMCs. The receptors here all came from a man aged 60-69 years in good health and CMV-seronegative.

This chain uses TRBV5-1 with TRBJ2-5; 7 bases agree with TRBD2. V lost 2 bases to trimming and J lost 5 bases; unmatched junction nucleotides: 12. Germline values: CDR1 SGHRS, CDR2 YFSETQ. The CDR3 spans 16 residues. The CDR3 nucleotides read TGCGCCAGCAGCTTCCACTCGGGCGGGAGAGAGGAGACCCAGTACTTC. It yields the protein CASSFHSGGREETQYF.

This clone has a handful of counts. The chain links TRBV29-1 to TRBJ1-2, with D tentatively TRBD1 (6 bases). From germline, CDR1 is SQVTM and CDR2 ANQGSEA. The CDR3 covers 14 residues. Trimming shortened V by 4 bases and J by 2 bases, and 14 bases separated the two germline ends. CDR3 loop: CSVGEGGGNYGYTF. CDR3 nucleotide sequence: TGCAGCGTTGGAGAGGGAGGGGGAAACTATGGCTACACCTTC.

The chain recombines TRBV2 with TRBJ2-7; TRBD1 aligns across 8 bases. Looked up from germline, CDR1 is SNHLY and CDR2 is FYNNEI. V gave up 9 bases and J gave up 6 bases; unmatched junction bases: 7. This CDR3 region has 12 residues. Here the CDR3 reads CASDRGPGEQYF. CDR3 DNA sequence: TGTGCCAGTGACAGGGGCCCCGGCGAGCAGTACTTC.

The chain employs TRBV5-1 and TRBJ2-3; D unresolved. In germline, CDR1 is SGHRS, CDR2 YFSETQ. This CDR3 has 15 residues. Trimming pared 0 bases from V and 2 bases from J, leaving 10 bases between. The CDR3 DNA sequence: TGCGCCAGCAGCTTGGGAGGTGCTGACACAGATACGCAGTATTTT. Protein product: CASSLGGADTDTQYF.

V is TRBV6-1 and J is TRBJ2-7; no definite D call. V was pared by 4 bases and J by 0 bases, with 10 bases between. This CDR3 comprises 14 residues. CDR1 is MNHNS, CDR2 SASEGT, per germline. This CDR3 is CASSVFFGSYEQYF. The CDR3 DNA reads TGTGCCAGCAGTGTTTTCTTCGGCTCCTACGAGCAGTACTTC.

V usage is TRBV5-8 and J usage is TRBJ1-1; D may be TRBD1 (5 bases). Germline-derived CDR1 and CDR2 are SGHTS and YDEGEE. The CDR3 covers 16 residues. Trimming cost V 2 bases and J 0 bases, with 14 bases left between them. CDR3 in DNA: TGTGCCAGCAGCTTCGTTACAGGCCACATGAACACTGAAGCTTTCTTT. Amino acids: CASSFVTGHMNTEAFF. Supplemented by reference TRBV5-8 and TRBJ1-1, the full variable domain reads EAGVTQSPTHLIKTRGQQATLRCSPISGHTSVYWYQQALGLGLQFLLWYDEGEERNRGNFPPRFSGRQFPNYSSELNVNALELEDSALYLCASSFVTGHMNTEAFFGQGTRLTVV.

V is TRBV5-5 and J is TRBJ2-7, with D possibly being TRBD2 (6 bases). Trimming pared 0 bases from V and 1 base from J, leaving 11 bases between. The CDR3 spans 15 residues. Germline V gene data show CDR1 as SGHKS and CDR2 as YYEKEE (reference sequence). The CDR3 is CASSLVGDSSYEQYF. CDR3 DNA: TGTGCCAGCAGCTTGGTAGGGGACTCGTCCTACGAGCAGTACTTC.

V and J are TRBV2 and TRBJ1-3; D perhaps matches TRBD1 (6 bases). CDR1 is SNHLY, CDR2 FYNNEI, per germline. The V end was cut by 7 bases, the J end by 4 bases, with 11 bases between. This CDR3 comprises 13 residues. The CDR3 bases are TGTGCCAGCACTTCAGGGGTGGGAAACACCATATATTTT. Protein product: CASTSGVGNTIYF.

This clone was seen more than once but under ten times. The rearrangement links TRBV7-2 to TRBJ1-5; TRBD1 agrees at 9 bases. Trimming took 1 base from V and 0 from J; bases not matched to a gene: 4. Germline V gene data show CDR1 as SGHTA and CDR2 as FQGNSA. This CDR3 is 17 amino acids long. CDR3: CASSLEGTGNSNQPQHF. The CDR3 coding sequence is TGTGCCAGCAGCTTAGAGGGGACAGGGAATAGCAATCAGCCCCAGCATTTT.

V usage is TRBV7-9 and J usage is TRBJ2-7; D is perhaps TRBD2 (5 bases). The CDR3 consists of 17 residues. Trimming removed 1 base from V and 3 bases from J, with 19 bases in between. Germline V lookup: CDR1 SEHNR, CDR2 FQNEAQ (reference sequence). CDR3 nucleotide sequence: TGTGCCAGCAGCTTAGGATTAGGCCAAGGAGGATTCTACGAGCAGTACTTC. It codes for CASSLGLGQGGFYEQYF.

The chain combines TRBV28 with TRBJ1-1, with D unresolved. The V end lost 7 bases, the J end lost 1 base, and 13 bases lay between the germline ends. The CDR3 runs 14 residues. The germline gives CDR1 MDHEN, CDR2 SYDVKM. CDR3 protein: CASTPWAENTEAFF. For the CDR3, the DNA is TGTGCCAGCACCCCTTGGGCAGAGAACACTGAAGCTTTCTTT.

The gene calls are TRBV7-8 and TRBJ1-6; TRBD1 matches 7 bases. In germline, CDR1 is SGHVS, CDR2 FQNEAQ. CDR3 length equals 17 residues. Trimming at V came to 2 bases and at J to 8 bases, leaving 12 bases not matched to a gene. The CDR3 coding sequence is TGTGCCAGCAGCTTACCTCCCCGCTTCGGACAGGATTCACCCCTCCACTTT. This gives the protein CASSLPPRFGQDSPLHF.

V gene TRBV9 combines with J gene TRBJ2-5; TRBD2 might be the D (6 bases). V lost 0 bases, J lost 4 bases, and 10 bases lay in between. The length of the CDR3 is 14 residues. From germline, CDR1 is SGDLS and CDR2 YYNGEE. CDR3 nucleotides: TGTGCCAGCAGCGTAGAGACGGGAGTAGAGACCCAGTACTTC. It yields the protein CASSVETGVETQYF.

This chain uses TRBV6-1 with TRBJ1-5; D is ambiguous. The CDR3 consists of 15 residues. The V end lost 3 bases, the J end lost 3 bases, and 12 bases lay between the germline ends. Germline CDR1 MNHNS, CDR2 SASEGT. The CDR3, as DNA: TGTGCCAGCAGTGAGGTTACCTATCACAATCAGCCCCAGCATTTT. It is translated as CASSEVTYHNQPQHF.

This chain uses TRBV10-2 with TRBJ2-5; TRBD1 matches at 7 bases. Trimming took 6 bases from V and 1 from J; bases not matched to a gene: 5. Germline lookup yields CDR1 WSHSY and CDR2 SAAADI. The CDR3 extends over 14 amino acids. For the CDR3, the DNA is TGCGCCAGCAGGAAGGGACAGATCCAAGAGACCCAGTACTTC. This gives the protein CASRKGQIQETQYF.

The CDR3 DNA reads TGTGCCAGCAGCTTCCCTTACAGGGAGGAGACCCAGTACTTC. Its translation: CASSFPYREETQYF. The chain uses TRBV13 and TRBJ2-5; possibly TRBD1 for D (6 bases). This CDR3 is 14 amino acids long. Germline V gene lookup returns CDR1 PRHDT and CDR2 FYEKMQ (reference sequence). The V end was cut by 3 bases, the J end by 5 bases, with 13 bases between.

This chain joins TRBV6-5 and TRBJ1-2; D possibly corresponds to TRBD1 (5 bases). CDR3 size: 13 residues. The germline V gene has CDR1 MNHEY and CDR2 SVGAGI. V lost 4 bases, J lost 5 bases, and 11 bases lay in between. The CDR3 spells CASSWMGGYGYTF. CDR3 bases: TGTGCCAGCAGTTGGATGGGGGGGTATGGCTACACCTTC.

This sequence joins TRBV4-2 and TRBJ2-3; TRBD2 matches at 7 bases. The trim removed 0 bases at V and 6 bases at J, leaving 6 bases unmatched. The CDR3 totals 15 residues. Germline-derived CDR1 and CDR2 are LGHNA and YNFKEQ. CDR3 coding DNA: TGTGCCAGCAGCCAAGAAACTAGCGCCGTGGATACGCAGTATTTT. Amino acids: CASSQETSAVDTQYF.

The J gene is TRBJ1-1, the V gene TRBV5-6, with unresolved D. The CDR3 consists of 13 residues. Germline-derived CDR1 and CDR2 are SGHDT and YYEEEE. V was cut by 0 bases and J by 0 bases, with 3 bases left in between. The CDR3 coding sequence is TGTGCCAGCAGCTTGGGGCTGAACACTGAAGCTTTCTTT. Protein: CASSLGLNTEAFF.

This sequence joins TRBV5-1 and TRBJ1-1, with a tentative D call TRBD1 (6 bases). Looked up from germline, CDR1 is SGHRS and CDR2 is YFSETQ. This CDR3 has 17 amino acids. The germline V and J ends were trimmed by 5 bases and 1 base, with 21 bases remaining between them. CDR3 amino acids: CASRVSPIQGGNTEAFF. CDR3 bases: TGCGCCAGCAGAGTTTCCCCCATACAGGGCGGGAACACTGAAGCTTTCTTT.

The genes are TRBV15 and TRBJ2-7, with 9 bases that match TRBD1. V shed 0 bases, J shed 5 bases, and the junction held 20 bases outside the gene matches. The CDR3 extends over 20 amino acids. Per germline, CDR1 LNHNV and CDR2 YYDKDF (reference sequence). Here the CDR3 DNA reads TGTGCCACCAGCAGAGATTTAGCCGGGGAACCCGGGACAGGGTTCGACGAGCAGTACTTC. This sequence encodes CATSRDLAGEPGTGFDEQYF.

J is TRBJ1-2 and V is TRBV7-2; D might be TRBD1 (5 bases). Germline V gene sequence: CDR1 SGHTA, CDR2 FQGNSA. The CDR3 runs 13 residues. V was shortened by 1 base and J by 8 bases, with 11 bases between the two germline ends. The CDR3 DNA sequence: TGTGCCAGCAGCTTAGGATCAGGGAGGGGCTACACCTTC. Residues: CASSLGSGRGYTF.

The chain carries TRBV6-6 and TRBJ1-2; TRBD1 matches at 9 bases. CDR3 length: 15 amino acids. V lost 6 bases, J lost 2 bases, and 7 bases stayed unmatched. Germline CDR1 and CDR2: MNHNY and SVGAGI (reference sequence). CDR3 region: CASSSGTGRNYGYTF. The CDR3 nucleotides are TGTGCCAGCAGCTCCGGGACAGGGAGGAACTATGGCTACACCTTC.